The sequence of this T cell receptor (beta chain) was determined in a study of cytomegalovirus exposure and HLA in healthy donors. Vbeta (60) and Jbeta (13) primers were used in the PCR. Profiled with immunoSEQ multiplex PCR; TCRdb holds only in-frame clones, not every one. This sample has about 120,000 clones, with 75% to 85% found just once. Findings and caveats of the study: Listed as cytomegalovirus-associated were 150 to 200 TCR beta chains.

On this clone itself: Its specificity is unknown.

J lost 8 bases, V lost 0 bases, and 6 bases had no gene match. The CDR3 has 16 residues. Germline V gives CDR1 LGHNA, CDR2 YNFKEQ. This TCR came from a woman between 50 and 59 years old in good health and CMV-seropositive. Sample: PBMCs. V is TRBV4-2 and J is TRBJ2-1, with 11 nucleotides matching TRBD2. This chain's CDR3 is CASSQEIAGGHDEQFF. The CDR3 nucleotides read TGTGCCAGCAGCCAAGAAATAGCGGGGGGGCATGATGAGCAGTTCTTC.